This T cell receptor (beta chain) originates from a study of regulatory T cells in long-lasting Graves disease. About the research overall: The criterion for persistent Graves' disease was over 5 years of antithyroid drugs with positive TSH receptor antibodies.

This clonotype was seen a few times. Its specificity is unknown. The missing conserved phenylalanine or tryptophan at the end of this CDR3 makes a read error likely. It is unclear where the CDR3 begins or ends on the DNA, so no DNA is shown, and the CDR3 is as TCRdb lists it. Time point in this sample: persistent/refractory GD, antithyroid drugs over 5 years with positive TRAb. Extracted PBMC RNA gave rise to the TCR library. To make TCR beta libraries, researchers used iRepertoire HTBI primers and Arm-PCR of CDR3 regions. MiXCR was run by TCRdb on the multiplex PCR reads, yielding one entry per CDR3 protein. The sample includes 360,000 or so distinct CDR3 sequences, 23% seen only once; the top ten take approximately 28%. Overall study findings and caveats: New patients shared some 980 public clonotypes, and persistent patients shared more, with about 2,500. The study found TRBV28, TRBJ1-2 and TRBJ2-5 favored in persistent disease. Analysis covered peripheral blood alone, not thyroid tissue.

Germline loops: CDR1 DFQATT, CDR2 SNEGSKA (reference sequence). The CDR3 spans 8 residues, counting both ends. The chain combines TRBV20-1 with TRBJ1-1. The TCR was taken from a woman between 40 and 55 years old with Graves disease. The specimen was peripheral blood mononuclear cells (PBMCs), collected when the disease was refractory, from a patient treated with antithyroid drugs. The CDR3 spells CSALGYYV.